The clone carrying this T cell receptor (beta chain) has only one observation. The sample comes from a study of blood T cell repertoires in COVID-19. Study as a whole: Samples taken during acute and convalescent COVID-19 were collected in the United States, Italy and Spain.

Per the original data handling: Reference gene primer amplification gave nucleated cell count estimates. Generated by immunoSEQ multiplex PCR, the TCRdb table keeps only in-frame clones and is missing some. V and J calls and clone size are as listed in that table; D and trimming were resolved from the DNA. The sample carries some 120,000 clones, about 85% recorded once. Germline V gene lookup returns CDR1 LGHNA and CDR2 YNFKEQ. Trimming removed 1 base from V and 4 bases from J; junction bases left unmatched: 10. CDR3 length: 18 residues. The TCR originated in a woman of 80 years or more with acute or convalescent COVID-19. The V and J genes are TRBV4-2 and TRBJ1-6; TRBD1 agrees at 7 bases. Material for sequencing was peripheral blood. CDR3 sequence reads: CASSQGGQGVGYNSPLHF. Here the CDR3 DNA reads TGTGCCAGCAGCCAAGGGGGCCAGGGGGTAGGATATAATTCACCCCTCCACTTT.